The 8 T cell receptor beta chains below all came from one sample that was sequenced in a study of response to subunit inactivated influenza vaccine. Each CDR3 protein gets one entry after TCRdb re-called the RT-PCR reads with MiXCR. The sample carries about 240,000 distinct CDR3 sequences, approximately 12% recorded once. This material consisted of non-naive T cells sorted from PBMCs, taken around two weeks before vaccination. These TCRs come from a middle-aged man who received an inactivated influenza vaccine.

This clonotype was recorded a few times. The V gene is TRBV18, the J gene TRBJ2-1, with TRBD1 matching over 7 bases. V gave up 6 bases and J gave up 7 bases; unmatched junction bases: 6. In germline, CDR1 is KGHSH, CDR2 LQKENI. CDR3 length: 13 residues. The DNA for the CDR3 is TGTGCCAGCTCCCTACAGGGGTTTAATGAGCAGTTCTTC. It encodes CASSLQGFNEQFF.

This clonotype was counted only a few times. The chain employs TRBV4-3 and TRBJ1-1, with D hard to call. Germline assignment: CDR1 LGHNA and CDR2 YSLEER. Trimming pared 0 bases from V and 1 base from J, leaving 12 bases between. The CDR3 is 16 amino acids. The CDR3 region is CASSQDPSSGNTEAFF. DNA of the CDR3: TGCGCCAGCAGCCAAGATCCATCGTCAGGGAACACTGAAGCTTTCTTT.

V is TRBV12-3 or TRBV12-4 and J is TRBJ1-1; D remains unclear. The V and J ends lost 5 bases and 4 bases respectively, with 11 bases between them. The CDR3 runs 13 residues. Written as DNA, the CDR3 is TGTGCCAGCAGTGAAGGACTTGGCACTGAAGCTTTCTTT. Protein: CASSEGLGTEAFF.

This clonotype was counted ten times or more. This chain joins TRBV11-1 and TRBJ2-3; D may be TRBD1 or TRBD2 (5 bases each). CDR3 length: 18 residues. Germline V gives CDR1 SGHAT, CDR2 FQDESV (reference sequence). V was trimmed by 6 bases and J by 3 bases, leaving 25 bases between them. DNA of the CDR3: TGTGCCAGCAGACTTATCCGGGGCGGACGTTCGAGTACAGATACGCAGTATTTT. It yields the protein CASRLIRGGRSSTDTQYF.

The V and J genes are TRBV9 and TRBJ2-2; D unclear. This CDR3 is built from 13 residues. CDR1 is SGDLS and CDR2 is YYNGEE in the germline V gene. The ends were cut back, 3 bases at V and 5 bases at J, with 8 bases in the middle. CDR3 sequence (DNA): TGTGCCAGCAGCGGACTGGGAACCGGGGAGCTGTTTTTT. It yields the protein CASSGLGTGELFF.

The chain recombines TRBV19 with TRBJ1-5; D is perhaps TRBD1 (5 bases). V gave up 6 bases and J gave up 3 bases, with 18 bases separating them. Germline lookup yields CDR1 LNHDA and CDR2 SQIVND (reference sequence). The CDR3 length is 16 residues. DNA of the CDR3: TGTGCCAGTAGGGGTAGGGCAGGGCCCTACAATCAGCCCCAGCATTTT. Amino acids: CASRGRAGPYNQPQHF.

The sample holds a few counts of this clonotype. The chain uses TRBV5-6 and TRBJ2-7; TRBD1 matches at 8 bases. The CDR3 is 12 amino acids. V trimming: 5 bases; J trimming: 4 bases; junction bases outside the gene matches: 2. Germline-derived CDR1 and CDR2 are SGHDT and YYEEEE. Here the CDR3 reads CASRRQGYEQYF. Written as DNA, the CDR3 is TGTGCCAGCAGGAGACAGGGGTACGAGCAGTACTTC.

The chain employs TRBV5-5 and TRBJ2-1, with TRBD2 identical over 10 bases. CDR1 SGHKS and CDR2 YYEKEE come from the germline V gene (reference sequence). V was pared by 1 base and J by 2 bases, with 6 bases of the junction left unmatched. The CDR3 loop spans 17 amino acids. This chain's CDR3 is CASSLLAGGTTYNEQFF. The CDR3 bases are TGTGCCAGCAGCTTGTTAGCGGGGGGCACTACCTACAATGAGCAGTTCTTC.